This paragraph covers one TCR beta chain sequence. Data came from immunoSEQ multiplex PCR; TCRdb stores just in-frame clones and leaves some out. This sample yields almost 70,000 clones, of which roughly nine tenths are seen a single time; about 4% belongs to the top ten. With V trimmed by 4 bases and J by 8 bases, 11 bases remained unmatched. The CDR3 runs to 16 residues. CDR1 and CDR2 (germline): KGHSH, LQKENI. This sample was included in a study of OX40 agonist ivuxolimab in advanced cancers. The clonotype originates from an adult with an advanced solid tumor such as melanoma, head and neck, liver or kidney cancer. The specimen was CD4+ or CD8+ T cells sorted from blood, collected in a trial of the OX40 agonist ivuxolimab. This rearrangement joins TRBV18 to TRBJ2-1; 10 bases agree with TRBD2. The CDR3 DNA is TGTGCCAGCTCACAAAACGCGGGACTAGCGCGGGATGAGCAGTTCTTC. Residues: CASSQNAGLARDEQFF.